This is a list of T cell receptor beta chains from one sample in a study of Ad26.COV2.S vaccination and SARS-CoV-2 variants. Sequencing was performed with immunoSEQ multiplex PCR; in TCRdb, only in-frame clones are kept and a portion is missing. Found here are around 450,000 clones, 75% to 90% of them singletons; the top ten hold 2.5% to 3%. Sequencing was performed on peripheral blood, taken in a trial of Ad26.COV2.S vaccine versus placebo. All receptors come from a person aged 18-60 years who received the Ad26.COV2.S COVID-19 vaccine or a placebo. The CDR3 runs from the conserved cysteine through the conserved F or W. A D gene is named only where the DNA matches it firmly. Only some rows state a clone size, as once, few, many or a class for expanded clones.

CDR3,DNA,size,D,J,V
CATSRVAANYNEQFF,TGTGCCACCAGCAGAGTAGCAGCTAACTACAATGAGCAGTTCTTC,.,.,TRBJ2-1,TRBV15
CASSIRIGAGLYNEQFF,TGTGCCAGTAGTATCCGTATTGGAGCCGGGCTATACAATGAGCAGTTCTTC,.,.,TRBJ2-1,TRBV19
CASSALAGMTYNEQFF,TGTGCCAGCAGCGCCCTAGCGGGGATGACCTACAATGAGCAGTTCTTC,.,TRBD2,TRBJ2-1,TRBV7-2
CASSSGRVLGSEKLFF,TGTGCCAGCAGCTCGGGCAGGGTACTGGGCAGTGAAAAACTGTTTTTT,.,.,TRBJ1-4,TRBV5-4
CASSPGQGWTGNTIYF,TGTGCCAGCTCACCGGGACAGGGTTGGACTGGAAACACCATATATTTT,.,TRBD1,TRBJ1-3,TRBV18
CASSYPGLGTEAFF,TGTGCCAGCAGTTACCCGGGGTTAGGCACTGAAGCTTTCTTT,.,.,TRBJ1-1,TRBV6-5
CSASPTETQYF,TGCAGTGCTAGCCCTACAGAGACCCAGTACTTC,.,.,TRBJ2-5,TRBV20-1
CASRSPTQAGADSYEQYF,TGTGCCAGCAGATCCCCCACACAAGCGGGGGCCGACTCCTACGAGCAGTACTTC,.,TRBD2,TRBJ2-7,TRBV28
CASSYSGTGEYNEQFF,TGTGCCAGCAGTTACTCGGGGACAGGGGAATACAATGAGCAGTTCTTC,.,TRBD1,TRBJ2-1,TRBV6-5
CASKLRLAGGETQYF,TGTGCCAGCAAGCTTAGGCTAGCGGGAGGAGAGACCCAGTACTTC,.,TRBD2,TRBJ2-5,TRBV7-2
CASSSGTGVNQPQHF,TGTGCCAGCAGCTCCGGGACAGGGGTCAATCAGCCCCAGCATTTT,.,TRBD1,TRBJ1-5,TRBV7-9
CASSLRPHGDTQYF,TGCGCCAGCAGCTTACGACCCCACGGAGATACGCAGTATTTT,.,.,TRBJ2-3,TRBV5-1
CASSLTRDSYGYTF,TGTGCCAGCTCGCTAACCCGGGACAGCTATGGCTACACCTTC,.,TRBD1,TRBJ1-2,TRBV18
CASSQGLGGYEQYF,TGCGCCAGCAGCCAAGGGTTAGGAGGCTACGAGCAGTACTTC,.,.,TRBJ2-7,TRBV4-3
CASSLRYGTEAFF,TGTGCCAGCAGCTTAAGATATGGGACTGAAGCTTTCTTT,.,.,TRBJ1-1,TRBV13
CASSPDRGYYEQYF,TGTGCCAGCAGTCCGGACAGGGGGTACTACGAGCAGTACTTC,.,TRBD1,TRBJ2-7,TRBV7-9
CASGMGVSANVLTF,TGTGCCAGCGGTATGGGGGTCTCGGCCAACGTCCTGACTTTC,.,.,TRBJ2-6,TRBV19
CASSLGNNQPQHF,TGCGCCAGCAGCTTGGGGAACAATCAGCCCCAGCATTTT,.,.,TRBJ1-5,TRBV5-1
CASSPVGTANTGELFF,TGTGCCAGCAGCCCCGTCGGGACAGCGAACACCGGGGAGCTGTTTTTT,.,TRBD1,TRBJ2-2,TRBV4-2
CASSLLDLAKNIQYF,TGTGCCAGCAGCCTCCTGGATCTAGCCAAAAACATTCAGTACTTC,.,.,TRBJ2-4,TRBV28
CASSQNGFEAFF,TGTGCCAGCAGCCAAAATGGATTTGAAGCTTTCTTT,.,.,TRBJ1-1,TRBV6-2/TRBV6-3
CASSSHRGENSPLHF,TGCGCCAGCAGCTCCCACAGGGGAGAGAATTCACCCCTCCACTTT,.,TRBD1,TRBJ1-6,TRBV5-1
CASRDRGPAGGTQYF,TGTGCCAGCAGGGACAGGGGGCCGGCAGGAGGTACGCAGTATTTT,.,TRBD1,TRBJ2-3,TRBV6-5
CASSRGQGWGSPLHF,TGTGCCAGCAGCCGTGGACAGGGGTGGGGATCACCCCTCCACTTT,.,TRBD1,TRBJ1-6,TRBV7-6
CASSLENYSPLHF,TGTGCCAGCAGCTTGGAGAACTATTCACCCCTCCACTTT,.,.,TRBJ1-6,TRBV7-3
CASSEGGASSYNEQFF,TGTGCCAGCAGTGAAGGCGGGGCAAGCTCCTACAATGAGCAGTTCTTC,.,.,TRBJ2-1,TRBV2
CASSQRGGGYTEAFF,TGCGCCAGCAGCCAACGCGGGGGAGGTTACACTGAAGCTTTCTTT,.,.,TRBJ1-1,TRBV4-3
CASSLPFPYEKLFF,TGTGCCAGCAGCTTACCCTTTCCCTATGAAAAACTGTTTTTT,once,.,TRBJ1-4,TRBV7-2
CASLGRGGNEQFF,TGTGCCAGCCTGGGCAGGGGCGGCAATGAGCAGTTCTTC,few,.,TRBJ2-1,TRBV7-8
CASPPQWGGEAFF,TGTGCCAGCCCCCCCCAATGGGGCGGTGAAGCTTTCTTT,.,.,TRBJ1-1,TRBV28
CASSGTSRATNEKLFF,TGTGCCAGCTCAGGAACCTCTCGAGCAACTAATGAAAAACTGTTTTTT,.,.,TRBJ1-4,TRBV18
CASTSGPATYEQYF,TGCGCCAGCACCTCCGGACCGGCGACCTACGAGCAGTACTTC,.,.,TRBJ2-7,TRBV5-1
CASSTRTGQEQYF,TGCGCCAGCAGCACCCGGACAGGGCAAGAGCAGTACTTC,.,TRBD1,TRBJ2-7,TRBV4-1
CASSPGAGMDQPQHF,TGTGCCAGCAGCCCAGGGGCAGGGATGGATCAGCCCCAGCATTTT,once,.,TRBJ1-5,TRBV7-2
CASSYQGGDYGYTF,TGTGCCAGCAGTTACCAGGGAGGGGACTATGGCTACACCTTC,.,.,TRBJ1-2,TRBV6-5
CASSVTGGNYGYTF,TGTGCCAGCAGCGTGACAGGGGGTAACTATGGCTACACCTTC,few,TRBD1,TRBJ1-2,TRBV5-4
CATRQGMNTGELFF,TGTGCCACTCGGCAAGGAATGAACACCGGGGAGCTGTTTTTT,.,.,TRBJ2-2,TRBV19
CASSLVSGRAGEQFF,TGTGCCAGCAGCTTAGTTAGCGGGAGGGCCGGGGAGCAGTTCTTC,.,TRBD2,TRBJ2-1,TRBV7-6
CASSERQMKAGAFF,TGTGCCAGCAGTGAAAGACAGATGAAGGCTGGAGCTTTCTTT,.,.,TRBJ1-1,TRBV28
CASSQPGGSGELFF,TGTGCCAGCAGCCAGCCTGGAGGGTCCGGGGAGCTGTTTTTT,.,.,TRBJ2-2,TRBV3-1/TRBV3-2
CASSQDPRAGLDEKLFF,TGCGCCAGCAGCCAAGATCCCCGGGCAGGGCTAGATGAAAAACTGTTTTTT,once,.,TRBJ1-4,TRBV4-1
CASSVWGVQGGASTEAFF,TGTGCCAGCAGTGTTTGGGGGGTACAGGGAGGCGCGAGCACTGAAGCTTTCTTT,.,.,TRBJ1-1,TRBV6-1
CASSLGRGNEQFF,TGCGCCAGCAGCTTGGGAAGAGGAAATGAGCAGTTCTTC,.,.,TRBJ2-1,TRBV5-1
CASSADIGREAFF,TGCGCCAGCAGCGCGGACATTGGCCGGGAAGCTTTCTTT,few,.,TRBJ1-1,TRBV5-1
CASSLYRRGRETQYF,TGTGCCAGCAGCCTCTACCGGCGGGGGAGGGAGACCCAGTACTTC,.,TRBD2,TRBJ2-5,TRBV3-1/TRBV3-2
CASSSSAGATVQPQHF,TGTGCCAGCAGTTCCTCCGCAGGGGCAACGGTTCAGCCCCAGCATTTT,.,.,TRBJ1-5,TRBV6-5
CASSELMNTEAFF,TGTGCCAGCAGTGAGTTGATGAACACTGAAGCTTTCTTT,.,.,TRBJ1-1,TRBV7-3
CASTGSDYGYTF,TGTGCCAGCACGGGTTCGGATTATGGCTACACCTTC,.,.,TRBJ1-2,TRBV28
CASSIGHLDGYTF,TGCGCCAGCAGTATCGGTCACTTGGACGGCTACACCTTC,.,.,TRBJ1-2,TRBV5-1
CASSLPGGNQPQHF,TGTGCCAGCAGCTTACCAGGGGGCAATCAGCCCCAGCATTTT,few,.,TRBJ1-5,TRBV6-1
CASSPAGGYTEAFF,TGTGCCAGCTCTCCTGCTGGGGGGTACACTGAAGCTTTCTTT,.,.,TRBJ1-1,TRBV7-3
CASSTPKTGELFF,TGTGCCAGCTCTACACCAAAGACCGGGGAGCTGTTTTTT,few,.,TRBJ2-2,TRBV18
CASSVGDRGPELRDNEQFF,TGTGCCAGCAGTGTAGGGGACAGGGGGCCGGAGTTACGGGACAATGAGCAGTTCTTC,.,TRBD1,TRBJ2-1,TRBV6-1
CASGAQGINSPLHF,TGTGCCAGCGGGGCCCAGGGGATTAATTCACCCCTCCACTTT,few,.,TRBJ1-6,TRBV5-4
CSVIRDRVTDTQYF,TGCAGCGTGATCCGGGACAGGGTCACAGATACGCAGTATTTT,.,TRBD1,TRBJ2-3,TRBV29-1
CASSPGYTGRVGYTF,TGCGCCAGCAGTCCCGGTTACACTGGGAGGGTTGGCTACACCTTC,.,.,TRBJ1-2,TRBV4-3
CASNHGVGGYTGELFF,TGTGCCAGTAACCATGGAGTGGGGGGGTACACCGGGGAGCTGTTTTTT,.,TRBD2,TRBJ2-2,TRBV19